These T cell receptor beta chains were read from a single sample in a study of beta chain features in type 1 diabetes. The method was immunoSEQ multiplex PCR; TCRdb's version includes in-frame clones alone and lacks a portion of them. This sample has roughly 380,000 clones, with around 20% found just once. The specimen sequenced was naive CD4+ T cells from blood. The receptors derive from a woman aged 18-35 years in good health. Both conserved end residues are part of each CDR3. A D gene is named only where the DNA matches it firmly. Where a row states a size, it is once, few, many or the class of an expanded clone; other rows omit it.

D gene	V gene	clone size	J gene	CDR3 protein	CDR3 DNA
.	TRBV5-1	.	TRBJ1-6	CASSFAPKQDTTPLHF	TGCGCCAGCAGCTTCGCACCGAAACAGGACACAACGCCCCTCCACTTT
.	TRBV11-2	.	TRBJ1-3	CASSLVSGAGNTIYF	TGTGCCAGCAGCTTAGTGAGTGGGGCCGGAAACACCATATATTTT
TRBD2	TRBV9	few	TRBJ2-2	CASSEAGALGELFF	TGTGCCAGCAGCGAAGCGGGAGCCCTTGGGGAGCTGTTTTTT
.	TRBV20-1	few	TRBJ1-2	CSASRGYGYTF	TGCAGTGCAAGCAGGGGATATGGCTACACCTTC
TRBD1	TRBV30	few	TRBJ1-6	CAWSLRRQGNSPLHF	TGTGCCTGGAGTCTAAGAAGACAGGGTAATTCACCCCTCCACTTT
.	TRBV14	.	TRBJ2-7	CASSQRSLLPTYF	TGTGCCAGCAGCCAACGGTCACTGCTGCCAACGTACTTC
.	TRBV6-5	few	TRBJ2-7	CASSYSAAEAYEQYF	TGTGCCAGCAGTTACTCGGCCGCAGAAGCCTACGAGCAGTACTTC
TRBD1	TRBV30	.	TRBJ1-1	CAWQEFGTGSEAFF	TGTGCCTGGCAGGAATTCGGGACAGGGTCTGAAGCTTTCTTT
.	TRBV25-1	.	TRBJ2-5	CASSQTGSGVQYF	TGTGCCAGCAGTCAAACCGGGTCAGGGGTCCAGTACTTC
.	TRBV5-1	.	TRBJ1-2	CASSPGETGSGYTF	TGCGCCAGCAGCCCCGGGGAGACAGGTTCCGGCTACACCTTC
TRBD2	TRBV4-3	.	TRBJ2-5	CASSQASGGAGETQYF	TGCGCCAGCAGCCAAGCTAGCGGGGGGGCCGGAGAGACCCAGTACTTC
.	TRBV30	.	TRBJ1-1	CAWSPTGWNTEAFF	TGTGCCTGGAGTCCGACAGGTTGGAACACTGAAGCTTTCTTT
TRBD1	TRBV5-5	few	TRBJ1-2	CASSPGTGWDYGYTF	TGTGCCAGCAGCCCGGGGACAGGGTGGGACTATGGCTACACCTTC
.	TRBV4-3	few	TRBJ2-5	CASLQDKGNETQYF	TGCGCCAGTCTCCAGGACAAAGGGAATGAGACCCAGTACTTC
.	TRBV29-1	.	TRBJ2-1	CSVRGADEQFF	TGCAGCGTTCGGGGGGCCGATGAGCAGTTCTTC
.	TRBV7-9	few	TRBJ2-3	CASSPSIDTQYF	TGTGCCAGCAGTCCATCCATCGATACGCAGTATTTT
.	TRBV25-1	.	TRBJ2-1	CATKEGSSYNEQFF	TGTGCCACTAAGGAGGGTAGCTCCTACAATGAGCAGTTCTTC
.	TRBV5-4	few	TRBJ1-1	CASSSRTAGVTEAFF	TGTGCCAGCAGCTCCAGGACAGCCGGGGTCACTGAAGCTTTCTTT
TRBD2	TRBV28	.	TRBJ2-1	CASSPSGGPDNEQFF	TGTGCCAGCAGCCCTAGCGGGGGGCCTGACAATGAGCAGTTCTTC
TRBD2	TRBV9	.	TRBJ2-2	CASSVEAGEAGELFF	TGTGCCAGCAGCGTAGAAGCGGGAGAAGCCGGGGAGCTGTTTTTT
TRBD2	TRBV14	.	TRBJ2-1	CASSITSGGGAYNEQFF	TGTGCCAGCAGCATTACGTCCGGCGGGGGGGCCTACAATGAGCAGTTCTTC
.	TRBV6-6	.	TRBJ1-6	CASSYSPSVSPLHF	TGTGCCAGCAGTTACTCGCCCTCGGTCTCACCCCTCCACTTT
.	TRBV18	few	TRBJ2-5	CASSPPGEETQYF	TGTGCCAGCTCACCACCAGGGGAAGAGACCCAGTACTTC
.	TRBV10-3	.	TRBJ1-1	CAINPYLNSEAFF	TGTGCCATCAACCCGTACCTGAACAGTGAAGCTTTCTTT
TRBD1	TRBV7-2	few	TRBJ1-1	CASSQDRGTSEAFF	TGTGCCAGCAGCCAGGACAGGGGGACTTCTGAAGCTTTCTTT
TRBD1	TRBV5-4	few	TRBJ1-6	CASSRWLDRGNSPLHF	TGTGCCAGCAGCCGATGGCTGGACAGGGGGAATTCACCCCTCCACTTT
.	TRBV2	.	TRBJ2-3	CAITFERATDTQYF	TGTGCCATTACATTTGAGCGGGCAACAGATACGCAGTATTTT
TRBD2	TRBV9	.	TRBJ2-7	CASSVAGLAAHEQYF	TGTGCCAGCAGCGTAGCGGGACTAGCGGCCCACGAGCAGTACTTC
TRBD1	TRBV5-6	.	TRBJ1-2	CASSKTGTGDAGF	TGTGCCAGCAGCAAAACCGGGACAGGCGACGCCGGCTTC
.	TRBV6-5	few	TRBJ2-7	CASRLYREGIYEQYF	TGTGCCAGCAGATTATACAGGGAAGGGATCTACGAGCAGTACTTC
.	TRBV5-6	few	TRBJ2-7	CASSLVEGGEQYF	TGTGCCAGCAGCTTGGTCGAGGGAGGCGAGCAGTACTTC
.	TRBV5-1	few	TRBJ1-1	CASRQRGTEAFF	TGCGCCAGCAGACAAAGAGGTACTGAAGCTTTCTTT
TRBD1	TRBV7-9	few	TRBJ1-4	CASSRGQINEKLFF	TGTGCCAGCAGCAGGGGACAGATTAATGAAAAACTGTTTTTT
.	TRBV30	few	TRBJ1-1	CAWSFVGGSTEAFF	TGTGCCTGGAGTTTCGTGGGGGGGAGTACTGAAGCTTTCTTT
.	TRBV7-3	.	TRBJ2-6	CASSSGSGANVLTF	TGTGCCAGCAGCTCGGGCTCTGGGGCCAACGTCCTGACTTTC
.	TRBV2	.	TRBJ2-3	CASSRRGRTDTQYF	TGTGCCAGCTCCAGAAGGGGCAGGACAGATACGCAGTATTTT
.	TRBV7-2	.	TRBJ2-7	CASSFPPGEQYF	TGTGCCAGCAGCTTCCCTCCAGGCGAGCAGTACTTC
.	TRBV19	.	TRBJ2-2	CASTLVFTGELFF	TGTGCCAGCACACTAGTTTTCACCGGGGAGCTGTTTTTT
TRBD1	TRBV6-5	.	TRBJ1-2	CASSTLDRGLGGYTF	TGTGCCAGCAGTACCCTGGACAGGGGATTGGGTGGCTACACCTTC
.	TRBV4-1	.	TRBJ1-5	CASSQDSGVRQPQHF	TGCGCCAGCAGCCAAGATTCGGGGGTTCGGCAGCCCCAGCATTTT
TRBD2	TRBV9	.	TRBJ2-3	CASSGRTGTSGSHTDTQYF	TGTGCCAGCAGCGGTCGTACGGGGACTAGCGGGAGCCACACAGATACGCAGTATTTT
.	TRBV29-1	.	TRBJ2-5	CSVERSAETQYF	TGCAGCGTTGAACGTAGTGCCGAGACCCAGTACTTC
.	TRBV20-1	.	TRBJ1-1	CSNSENTEAFF	TGCAGTAATTCAGAAAACACTGAAGCTTTCTTT
.	TRBV9	.	TRBJ2-1	CASSVGQGNPTYNEQFF	TGTGCCAGCAGCGTAGGGCAGGGAAATCCCACCTACAATGAGCAGTTCTTC
TRBD1	TRBV5-1	few	TRBJ1-3	CASSLGVLWTGSSGNTIYF	TGCGCCAGCAGCTTGGGTGTTCTCTGGACAGGGAGCTCTGGAAACACCATATATTTT
TRBD1	TRBV27	few	TRBJ1-1	CASSADVDRTKKAFF	TGTGCCAGCAGTGCAGACGTGGACAGGACGAAAAAAGCTTTCTTT
TRBD2	TRBV7-2	.	TRBJ2-7	CASSPTSGSAYEQYF	TGTGCCAGCAGCCCGACTAGCGGGAGTGCGTACGAGCAGTACTTC
.	TRBV6-5	.	TRBJ1-1	CASSYTTGTEATEAFF	TGTGCCAGCAGTTACACAACAGGGACGGAGGCGACTGAAGCTTTCTTT
.	TRBV25-1	.	TRBJ2-3	CATKDSVGTDTQYF	TGTGCCACCAAGGACTCCGTGGGCACAGATACGCAGTATTTT
TRBD1	TRBV30	few	TRBJ1-5	CAWSPDRGRRQPQHF	TGTGCCTGGAGTCCCGACAGGGGGCGACGACAGCCCCAGCATTTT
.	TRBV4-3	few	TRBJ2-1	CASSQRGQSSYNEQFF	TGCGCCAGCAGCCAAAGAGGACAAAGCTCCTACAATGAGCAGTTCTTC
TRBD2	TRBV7-2	.	TRBJ2-7	CASSLVPGGSYEQYF	TGTGCCAGCAGCTTAGTGCCGGGAGGATCCTACGAGCAGTACTTC
TRBD1	TRBV27	once	TRBJ1-6	CASSLAPGQNSPLHF	TGTGCCAGCAGTCTTGCACCGGGACAGAATTCACCCCTCCACTTT
TRBD1	TRBV30	few	TRBJ1-5	CAGGQGNQPQHF	TGTGCCGGAGGACAGGGAAATCAGCCCCAGCATTTT
TRBD1	TRBV11-2	.	TRBJ2-2	CASTGQGAFTGELFF	TGTGCCAGCACTGGACAGGGAGCTTTCACCGGGGAGCTGTTTTTT
.	TRBV30	few	TRBJ1-2	CAWTWGGGYTF	TGTGCCTGGACCTGGGGGGGTGGCTACACCTTC
TRBD2	TRBV10-2	few	TRBJ2-5	CASSGGTSGSLLETQYF	TGCGCCAGCAGTGGGGGGACTAGCGGGAGTCTACTGGAGACCCAGTACTTC
.	TRBV29-1	.	TRBJ1-1	CSSRDTEAFF	TGCAGCTCCCGGGACACTGAAGCTTTCTTT
.	TRBV12-5	.	TRBJ1-3	CASGFDSRSMGNTIYF	TGTGCTAGTGGTTTCGACAGCAGGTCTATGGGGAACACCATATATTTT
.	TRBV7-3	.	TRBJ1-1	CASSKESSTEAFF	TGTGCCAGCAGCAAAGAGTCGTCCACTGAAGCTTTCTTT